This T cell receptor (beta chain) stems from a study of T cell responses to AZD1222 COVID-19 vaccine. The repertoire was sequenced with immunoSEQ multiplex PCR; TCRdb's copy has only in-frame clones and lacks some. This table has about 180,000 clones, roughly 88% appearing once. This CDR3 is built from 16 residues. CDR1 and CDR2 (germline): SEHNR, FQNEAQ (reference sequence). The V end lost 1 base, the J end lost 2 bases, and 13 bases lay between the germline ends. The source is an adult who received the AZD1222 COVID-19 vaccine. This material consisted of peripheral blood, taken 28 days after the second AZD1222 dose. This sequence joins TRBV7-9 and TRBJ2-3, with D unresolved. CDR3 protein: CASSLEGLGHTDTQYF. CDR3 coding DNA: TGTGCCAGCAGCTTAGAAGGTTTGGGTCACACAGATACGCAGTATTTT.